The 3 T cell receptor beta chains given below trace back to one sample, sequenced in a study of T cell responses to AZD1222 COVID-19 vaccine. Some clones are missing from TCRdb's copy, which holds only in-frame ones; the method was immunoSEQ multiplex PCR. The table records about 89,000 clones, approximately 90% of them present only once. The material was peripheral blood, obtained 28 days after the second AZD1222 dose. The receptors were gathered from an adult who received the AZD1222 COVID-19 vaccine.

The rearrangement joins TRBV21-1 to TRBJ1-2. TRBV21-1 is labeled a pseudogene. The CDR3 runs to 18 residues. CDR3 sequence: CASSKGRHSRGVNYGYTF. CDR3 in DNA: TGTGCCAGCAGCAAAGGGCGCCATTCGCGGGGGGTTAACTATGGCTACACCTTC.

The rearrangement uses TRBV5-4 and TRBJ2-5; TRBD1 agrees at 7 bases. CDR1 SGHNT and CDR2 YYREEE come from the germline V gene (reference sequence). CDR3 length equals 15 residues. Trimming at V came to 2 bases and at J to 3 bases, leaving 7 bases not matched to a gene. The CDR3 DNA is TGTGCCAGCAGCTTATCGGGACAGCTAAAAGAGACCCAGTACTTC. Residues: CASSLSGQLKETQYF.

The chain has TRBV30 and TRBJ1-4, with TRBD1 matching 7 bases. Per germline, CDR1 GTSNPN and CDR2 SVGIG (reference sequence). This CDR3 spans 14 amino acids. V gave up 1 base and J gave up 5 bases; unmatched junction bases: 4. The CDR3 DNA reads TGTGCCTGGAGTGGGGGGACAGTGAATGAAAAACTGTTTTTT. Translated: CAWSGGTVNEKLFF.